This entry lists 26 T cell receptor beta chains sequenced from one sample in a study of T and B cells in COVID-19 patients. Multiplex PCR with BIOMED2 TRB-A/B primer pools amplified TRB rearrangements. From the multiplex PCR reads, TCRdb called clonotypes with MiXCR, one entry per CDR3 protein. Of over a thousand distinct CDR3 sequences in the sample, 21% were seen once. Each TRB amplification used about 250-550 ng of genomic DNA from blood. The sequencing sample was made of blood. Source of these receptors: a human donor with active COVID-19.

This chain joins TRBV20-1 and TRBJ1-5; 7 nucleotides line up with TRBD1. The V gene's germline CDR1 is DFQATT and CDR2 SNEGSKA (reference sequence). The CDR3 sequence is 14 residues long. Trimming took 1 base from V and 13 from J; bases not matched to a gene: 13. CDR3 region: CSARGLQGPPHQHF. The CDR3 region has the DNA TGCAGTGCTAGAGGTTTACAGGGGCCCCCTCATCAGCATTTT.

This clonotype counts as medium-sized. V usage is TRBV6-6 and J usage is TRBJ1-2; no clear D gene. The V end was cut by 2 bases, the J end by 0 bases, with 10 bases between. Per the germline V gene, CDR1 is MNHNY and CDR2 is SVGAGI (reference sequence). The CDR3 totals 15 residues. Here the CDR3 DNA reads TGTGCCAGCAGTTACAATTCAGGAGCTAACTATGGCTACACCTTC. Its translation is CASSYNSGANYGYTF.

V gene TRBV9 combines with J gene TRBJ1-1; D gene ambiguous. The CDR3 consists of 16 residues. Germline CDR1 SGDLS, CDR2 YYNGEE. The ends were cut back, 0 bases at V and 1 base at J, with 13 bases in the middle. For the CDR3, the DNA is TGTGCCAGCAGCGTAGGAGGGAATGCCCCGAACACTGAAGCTTTCTTT. Its translation is CASSVGGNAPNTEAFF.

The chain's CDR3 is CASSLLDRAHEQYF. The CDR3 DNA follows: TGTGCCAGCAGCCTCCTGGACAGGGCCCACGAGCAGTACTTC. V usage is TRBV7-2 and J usage is TRBJ2-7; TRBD1 matches at 8 bases. The germline V gene encodes CDR1 SGHTA and CDR2 FQGNSA. The junction had 8 bases not matched to a gene; V was cut back by 5 bases and J by 5 bases. The CDR3 has 14 amino acids.

Sample share makes this clonotype medium-sized. The chain has TRBV6-5 and TRBJ1-5; D ambiguous. V lost 6 bases to trimming and J lost 0 bases, with 12 bases between them. CDR1 is MNHEY, CDR2 SVGAGI, per germline. The CDR3 spans 15 residues. The CDR3 coding sequence is TGTGCCAGCAGCTCAAGTACCCATAGCAATCAGCCCCAGCATTTT. This encodes CASSSSTHSNQPQHF.

This clonotype is termed medium-sized. The chain couples TRBV18 to TRBJ1-5, with D possibly TRBD1 on 6 matching bases. The length of the CDR3 is 13 residues. V was clipped by 2 bases and J by 8 bases, with 10 bases between them. The germline gives CDR1 KGHSH, CDR2 LQKENI. The CDR3 here is CASSPTGREPQHF. CDR3 nucleotide sequence: TGTGCCAGCTCACCAACAGGGAGGGAGCCCCAGCATTTT.

This clonotype is large within its sample. One end of the junction varies from germline; a read error may be responsible. The chain is built from TRBV19 and TRBJ1-5, with no clear D. The CDR3 is 15 residues long. Germline loops: CDR1 LNHDA, CDR2 SQIVND (reference sequence). CDR3 nucleotides: TGTGCCAGTAGTTTGACGTGGGGTAGCCATCAGCCCCAGCATTTT. Protein sequence: CASSLTWGSHQPQHF.

Only a few counts were recorded for this clonotype. The chain joins TRBV14 to TRBJ1-1; D is uncertain. Germline assignment: CDR1 SGHDN and CDR2 FVKESK. CDR3 size: 15 residues. Trimming pared 0 bases from V and 3 bases from J, leaving 11 bases between. In nucleotides, the CDR3 is TGTGCCAGCAGCCAAGATAACCCTAAATACACTGAAGCTTTCTTT. The encoded protein is CASSQDNPKYTEAFF. Using reference TRBV14 and TRBJ1-1 for the parts outside the CDR3, the full variable domain is EAGVTQFPSHSVIEKGQTVTLRCDPISGHDNLYWYRRVMGKEIKFLLHFVKESKQDESGMPNNRFLAERTGGTYSTLKVQPAELEDSGVYFCASSQDNPKYTEAFFGQGTRLTVV.

This clonotype is medium-sized within its sample. The chain recombines TRBV6-4 with TRBJ2-3, with 7 bases matching TRBD1. The germline CDR1 and CDR2 sequences are MRHNA and SNTAGT. The length of the CDR3 is 17 residues. J gave up 6 bases and V 7 bases, and 19 bases lay outside the gene matches. Here the CDR3 reads CASMVGQESPHTDTQYF. The DNA for the CDR3 is TGTGCCAGCATGGTTGGACAGGAGTCACCACACACGGATACGCAGTATTTT.

In its sample, this clonotype was seen a few times. This rearrangement joins TRBV7-9 to TRBJ1-5, with D possibly matching TRBD1 (5 bases). Germline V gene lookup returns CDR1 SEHNR and CDR2 FQNEAQ (reference sequence). CDR3 size: 14 residues. Between the trimmed V and J ends, which lost 5 bases and 4 bases, there was a span of 12 bases. The CDR3 nucleotides are TGTGCCAGCAGCCCCCAGGGACGTAATCAGCCCCAGCATTTT. Residues: CASSPQGRNQPQHF.

By share, this clonotype counts as medium-sized (0.01 to 0.1%). The V gene is TRBV6-2 or TRBV6-3, the J gene TRBJ2-7, with D hard to call. Germline CDR1 and CDR2: MNHEY and SVGEGT. V lost 6 bases and J 3 bases, leaving 6 bases between the germline ends. CDR3 length equals 11 residues. In nucleotides, the CDR3 is TGTGCCAGCAGCCTTAACTACGAGCAGTACTTC. Its translation: CASSLNYEQYF.

This clonotype is medium-sized (0.01 to 0.1%) in the sample. The chain couples TRBV12-3 or TRBV12-4 to TRBJ2-2; 7 nucleotides line up with TRBD1. The V and J ends lost 6 bases and 1 base, in that order; junction bases with no gene match: 17. This CDR3 region has 19 residues. CDR3 DNA: TGTGCCAGCAGCTCCGCGGCCAGGGGGTACCCAATGAACACCGGGGAGCTGTTTTTT. It codes for CASSSAARGYPMNTGELFF.

The genes are TRBV6-5 and TRBJ2-2; the D gene is possibly TRBD2 (5 bases). This CDR3 has 15 residues. Per the germline V gene, CDR1 is MNHEY and CDR2 is SVGAGI. The V end lost 0 bases, the J end lost 10 bases, and 15 bases lay between the germline ends. CDR3 in DNA: TGTGCCAGCAGTTACTCGACTCAACTCGGGAAGGAGCTGTTTTTT. Protein product: CASSYSTQLGKELFF.

This chain links TRBV19 with TRBJ1-3, with D possibly TRBD1 on 5 matching bases. Germline V lookup: CDR1 LNHDA, CDR2 SQIVND (reference sequence). The CDR3 consists of 17 residues. The V gene lost 5 bases and the J gene lost 4 bases, with 21 bases spanning the gap. The CDR3 nucleotides read TGTGCCAGTAGTCCGGGTGTGTGGGGGACGGGGGGAAACACCATATATTTT. Translating gives CASSPGVWGTGGNTIYF.

About this clonotype: A junction end diverges from the germline sequence, so it may reflect a read error. The rearrangement joins TRBV13 to TRBJ2-7; 8 bases line up with TRBD1. The CDR3 covers 14 residues. Germline values: CDR1 PRHDT, CDR2 FYEKMQ (reference sequence). The CDR3 DNA follows: TGCGCCAGCAGCCAAGAACAGGGGGTCTACGAGCAGTACTTC. Translating gives CASSQEQGVYEQYF.

In its sample, this clonotype is medium-sized (0.01 to 0.1%). J is TRBJ2-1 and V is TRBV7-6; D tentatively reads TRBD1 or TRBD2 (5 bases each). Germline values: CDR1 SGHVS, CDR2 FNYEAQ. The CDR3 extends over 14 amino acids. Trimming took 3 bases from V and 4 from J, leaving 10 bases between them. The CDR3 spells CASSLPGPYNEQFF. For the CDR3, the DNA is TGTGCCAGCAGCTTGCCGGGACCTTACAATGAGCAGTTCTTC.

By share, this clonotype ranks as large. Here the CDR3 DNA reads TGTGCCAGCAGCTTGACGGCAGGGGGCAGGATTAACTATGGCTACACCTTC. The encoded protein is CASSLTAGGRINYGYTF. This chain links TRBV5-5 with TRBJ1-2; 8 nucleotides align to TRBD1. The V gene's germline CDR1 is SGHKS and CDR2 YYEKEE (reference sequence). The CDR3 spans 17 residues. The J segment lost 1 base and the V segment lost 1 base, leaving 9 bases of the junction unmatched.

By share, this clonotype counts as large. DNA of the CDR3: TGTGCCAGCAGGGAAGCGGGGTTTACTAATGAGCAGTTCTTC. It specifies CASREAGFTNEQFF. The chain couples TRBV6-5 to TRBJ2-1, with TRBD2 matching 7 bases. V gave up 6 bases and J gave up 7 bases; unmatched junction bases: 9. Germline V lookup: CDR1 MNHEY, CDR2 SVGAGI. The CDR3 is 14 amino acids.

Judged by abundance, this clonotype is large. This chain links TRBV6-2 or TRBV6-3 with TRBJ2-7; the match to TRBD2 covers 10 bases. The CDR3 is 14 amino acids. Germline V gives CDR1 MNHEY, CDR2 SVGEGT. V lost 2 bases, J lost 5 bases, and 3 bases stayed unmatched. The CDR3 DNA is TGTGCCAGCAGTTACGCGGGACTAGCGCACGAGCAGTACTTC. It yields the protein CASSYAGLAHEQYF.

This clonotype is classed as medium-sized. V is TRBV6-5 and J is TRBJ1-1; a possible D gene is TRBD1 (5 bases). The germline V gene encodes CDR1 MNHEY and CDR2 SVGAGI. V was cut by 6 bases and J by 1 base, with 12 bases left in between. The length of the CDR3 is 14 residues. CDR3 in amino acids: CASSPGHRNTEAFF. The CDR3 DNA is TGTGCCAGCAGCCCAGGACATAGGAACACTGAAGCTTTCTTT.

In its sample, this clonotype is medium-sized (0.01 to 0.1%). The gene calls are TRBV5-1 and TRBJ2-2; 9 bases match TRBD1. The germline V gene encodes CDR1 SGHRS and CDR2 YFSETQ. The CDR3 runs 17 residues. V lost 4 bases, J lost 5 bases, and 12 bases stayed unmatched. The CDR3 is CASSPRPTGGQTGELFF. CDR3 nucleotides: TGCGCCAGCAGCCCGAGACCGACAGGGGGGCAGACCGGGGAGCTGTTTTTT.

In its sample, this clonotype was seen a few times. V is TRBV24-1 and J is TRBJ1-2; 7 bases align to TRBD1. Germline-derived CDR1 and CDR2 are KGHDR and SFDVKD. V lost 8 bases and J lost 0; bases outside the gene matches: 5. The CDR3 loop spans 14 amino acids. The CDR3 nucleotides are TGTGCCACCAAGGGGGCCGGGGCTAACTATGGCTACACCTTC. It is translated as CATKGAGANYGYTF.

The genes are TRBV20-1 and TRBJ1-5, with D perhaps TRBD1 (5 bases). The CDR3 consists of 13 residues. V was shortened by 6 bases and J by 6 bases, with 15 bases between the two germline ends. Germline V gene lookup returns CDR1 DFQATT and CDR2 SNEGSKA (reference sequence). In DNA form, the CDR3 reads TGCAGTGCCGAGACCGGGACGGCTCAGCCCCAGCATTTT. It encodes CSAETGTAQPQHF.

This chain joins TRBV20-1 and TRBJ1-1; a weak D match, TRBD1 (6 bases). CDR1 and CDR2 (germline): DFQATT, SNEGSKA (reference sequence). The length of the CDR3 is 13 residues. V was cut by 6 bases and J by 1 base, with 12 bases left in between. The CDR3 sequence: CSASDRSNTEAFF. The DNA for the CDR3 is TGCAGTGCCAGTGACAGGTCGAACACTGAAGCTTTCTTT.

The chain carries TRBV20-1 and TRBJ2-7; 8 bases are shared with TRBD1. After removal of 5 bases from V and 3 bases from J, the junction contained 12 bases not matched to a gene. This CDR3 is built from 15 residues. The germline gives CDR1 DFQATT, CDR2 SNEGSKA (reference sequence). CDR3 amino acids: CSAPASQGAFYEQYF. The CDR3, as DNA: TGCAGTGCTCCTGCCAGCCAGGGGGCCTTCTACGAGCAGTACTTC.

Concerning this clonotype: A single base separates this from a much larger clone, so it may be a read error. The rearrangement links TRBV20-1 to TRBJ2-3, with D hard to call. The CDR3 length is 14 residues. Germline CDR1 and CDR2: DFQATT and SNEGSKA (reference sequence). V shed 4 bases and J shed 1 base, with 12 bases lying between them. CDR3 sequence reads: CSATEPGCTDTQYF. CDR3 in DNA: TGCAGTGCTACTGAGCCCGGATGCACAGATACGCAGTATTTT.